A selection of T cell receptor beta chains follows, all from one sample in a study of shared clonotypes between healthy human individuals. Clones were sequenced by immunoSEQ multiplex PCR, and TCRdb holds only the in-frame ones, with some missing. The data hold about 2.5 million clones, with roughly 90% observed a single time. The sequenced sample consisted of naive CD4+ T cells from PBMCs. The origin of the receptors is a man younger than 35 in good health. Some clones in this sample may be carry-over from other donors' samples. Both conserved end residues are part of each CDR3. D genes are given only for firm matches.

cdr3_aa: CASSERTGNTEAFF
cdr3_nt: TGTGCCAGCAGTGAGAGGACAGGGAACACTGAAGCTTTCTTT
v_call: TRBV25-1
j_call: TRBJ1-1
d_call: TRBD1

cdr3_aa: CASSHGRGGNGYTF
cdr3_nt: TGCGCCAGCAGCCATGGGAGGGGAGGCAATGGCTACACCTTC
v_call: TRBV4-1
j_call: TRBJ1-2
d_call: .

cdr3_aa: CAWSENYDSNQPQHF
cdr3_nt: TGTGCCTGGAGTGAGAATTACGATAGCAATCAGCCCCAGCATTTT
v_call: TRBV30
j_call: TRBJ1-5
d_call: .

cdr3_aa: CASSPRQGGGEQFF
cdr3_nt: TGCGCCAGCAGCCCAAGACAGGGCGGCGGTGAGCAGTTCTTC
v_call: TRBV4-1
j_call: TRBJ2-1
d_call: TRBD1

cdr3_aa: CASRTTPGLAGVYNEQFF
cdr3_nt: TGTGCCAGTAGGACCACCCCCGGACTAGCGGGAGTCTACAATGAGCAGTTCTTC
v_call: TRBV19
j_call: TRBJ2-1
d_call: TRBD2

cdr3_aa: CASSVVGSGQETQYF
cdr3_nt: TGTGCCAGCAGCGTAGTTGGTAGCGGACAAGAGACCCAGTACTTC
v_call: TRBV9
j_call: TRBJ2-5
d_call: .

cdr3_aa: CASSRGPEGGYTF
cdr3_nt: TGTGCCAGCTCCCGGGGACCTGAGGGAGGCTACACCTTC
v_call: TRBV18
j_call: TRBJ1-2
d_call: .

cdr3_aa: CASSPLREQFF
cdr3_nt: TGTGCCAGCAGTCCCCTCCGGGAGCAGTTCTTC
v_call: TRBV28
j_call: TRBJ2-1
d_call: .

cdr3_aa: CASSLRTSGRAWDKNIQYF
cdr3_nt: TGTGCCAGCAGCTTAAGGACTAGCGGGAGGGCCTGGGACAAAAACATTCAGTACTTC
v_call: TRBV7-3
j_call: TRBJ2-4
d_call: TRBD2

cdr3_aa: CASSPSRINQPQHF
cdr3_nt: TGTGCCAGCTCACCAAGCAGGATCAATCAGCCCCAGCATTTT
v_call: TRBV18
j_call: TRBJ1-5
d_call: .